The 14 T cell receptor beta chains presented below share a single source sample, sequenced in a study of preoperative IRX-2 immunotherapy in early breast cancer. Clones were sequenced by immunoSEQ multiplex PCR, and TCRdb holds only the in-frame ones, with some missing. The sample includes 10,000 to 15,000 clones, roughly 90% seen only once; the top ten take around 29%. The treatment: preoperative locoregional IRX-2 cytokine immunotherapy. The specimen was collected from a patient treated with IRX-2 immunotherapy. The receptors derive from a human donor with breast cancer.

J is TRBJ2-3 and V is TRBV5-6; D is ambiguous. The length of the CDR3 is 11 residues. From germline, CDR1 is SGHDT and CDR2 YYEEEE. V was pared by 3 bases and J by 6 bases, with 5 bases between. The CDR3 DNA sequence: TGTGCCAGCAGCTACATGGATACGCAGTATTTT. Protein product: CASSYMDTQYF.

The chain recombines TRBV9 with TRBJ2-3; no clear D gene. CDR1 and CDR2 from the germline V gene are SGDLS and YYNGEE. Trimming stripped 3 bases from V and 5 bases from J, with 13 bases between. The CDR3 is 14 residues long. The CDR3 region is CASSADIFGDTQYF. The CDR3, as DNA: TGTGCCAGCAGCGCCGACATATTCGGAGATACGCAGTATTTT.

This rearrangement joins TRBV2 to TRBJ1-3; D is ambiguous. The CDR3 spans 14 residues. Trimming took 6 bases from V and 2 from J, leaving 11 bases between them. Germline CDR1 SNHLY, CDR2 FYNNEI. The CDR3 here is CASSPTVTGNTIYF. In DNA form, the CDR3 reads TGTGCCAGCAGCCCGACGGTCACTGGAAACACCATATATTTT.

The chain's CDR3 is CASSLRHPSSYEQYV. The CDR3 DNA reads as TGTGCCAGCAGTTTGCGACACCCGAGCTCCTACGAGCAGTACGTC. V is TRBV27 and J is TRBJ2-7; D gene ambiguous. The germline V gene has CDR1 MNHEY and CDR2 SMNVEV (reference sequence). There are 15 residues in the CDR3. Trimming stripped 3 bases from V and 0 bases from J, with 12 bases between.

A single count supports this clone. The rearrangement joins TRBV29-1 to TRBJ2-5, with TRBD1 identical over 7 bases. Losses at the gene ends were 2 bases for V and 3 bases for J; bases not matched to a gene: 3. Germline V gives CDR1 SQVTM, CDR2 ANQGSEA. This CDR3 has 13 amino acids. This CDR3 is CSVEWTGEETQYF. The CDR3 coding sequence is TGCAGCGTTGAATGGACAGGTGAAGAGACCCAGTACTTC.

The genes are TRBV27 and TRBJ2-5; 7 nucleotides match TRBD1. The J call may be mistaken, given a closer DNA end match to TRBJ2-7. The germline CDR1 and CDR2 sequences are MNHEY and SMNVEV (reference sequence). The CDR3 consists of 13 residues. CDR3 in DNA: TGTGCCAGCAGTTGGGTGCAGGGGGTCGAGCAGTACTTC. It translates to CASSWVQGVEQYF.

V gene TRBV30 combines with J gene TRBJ1-5; a possible D gene is TRBD1 (5 bases). Germline V gene lookup returns CDR1 GTSNPN and CDR2 SVGIG (reference sequence). Trimming stripped 0 bases from V and 4 bases from J, with 13 bases between. The CDR3 is 15 residues long. This chain's CDR3 is CAWSVSPGLNQPQHF. CDR3 nucleotide sequence: TGTGCCTGGAGTGTGTCTCCGGGACTTAATCAGCCCCAGCATTTT.

The chain employs TRBV5-6 and TRBJ2-2, with 8 bases aligning to TRBD1. Germline values: CDR1 SGHDT, CDR2 YYEEEE. This CDR3 region has 14 residues. The V and J ends lost 3 bases and 6 bases, in that order; junction bases with no gene match: 4. CDR3 protein: CASSSDRAAGELFF. The CDR3, as DNA: TGTGCCAGCAGCTCGGACAGGGCCGCCGGGGAGCTGTTTTTT. Variable domain in full (rest from reference TRBV5-6 and TRBJ2-2): DAGVTQSPTHLIKTRGQQVTLRCSPKSGHDTVSWYQQALGQGPQFIFQYYEEEERQRGNFPDRFSGHQFPNYSSELNVNALLLGDSALYLCASSSDRAAGELFFGEGSRLTVL.

The chain couples TRBV12-5 to TRBJ1-5, with a tentative D call TRBD1 (5 bases). V gave up 0 bases and J gave up 4 bases, with 13 bases separating them. The CDR3 has 16 amino acids. Germline V gene data show CDR1 as LGHNT and CDR2 as FRNRAP. Here the CDR3 reads CASGLVPAGGNQPQHF. CDR3 DNA sequence: TGTGCTAGTGGTTTGGTACCCGCCGGGGGAAATCAGCCCCAGCATTTT.

The chain links TRBV28 to TRBJ1-1; tentative D call: TRBD1 (5 bases). Trimming shortened V by 2 bases and J by 3 bases, and 13 bases separated the two germline ends. The CDR3 covers 15 residues. Per germline, CDR1 MDHEN and CDR2 SYDVKM. CDR3 bases: TGTGCCAGCAGTTTAGGCGACAGAAGGGACACTGAAGCTTTCTTT. Protein: CASSLGDRRDTEAFF. Full variable domain (missing parts from reference TRBV28 and TRBJ1-1): DVKVTQSSRYLVKRTGEKVFLECVQDMDHENMFWYRQDPGLGLRLIYFSYDVKMKEKGDIPEGYSVSREKKERFSLILESASTNQTSMYLCASSLGDRRDTEAFFGQGTRLTVV.

V is TRBV7-9 and J is TRBJ2-3, with 8 nucleotides matching TRBD1. Germline CDR1 SEHNR, CDR2 FQNEAQ (reference sequence). The CDR3 contains 14 residues. V lost 4 bases, J lost 6 bases, and 6 bases stayed unmatched. The CDR3 bases are TGTGCCAGCAGCTGGACAGGGTATTCTGATACGCAGTATTTT. This encodes CASSWTGYSDTQYF.

V gene TRBV6-8 combines with J gene TRBJ1-5; D gene unclear. Looked up from germline, CDR1 is MNHGY and CDR2 is SAAAGT. This CDR3 region has 13 residues. Trimming pared 6 bases from V and 1 base from J, leaving 7 bases between. CDR3 sequence (DNA): TGTGCCAGCAGACAGCCCAGCAATCAGCCCCAGCATTTT. This translates into CASRQPSNQPQHF.

This chain uses TRBV6-4 with TRBJ1-1; a possible D gene is TRBD1 (6 bases). Germline CDR1 is MRHNA and CDR2 is SNTAGT. The CDR3 contains 14 residues. V was trimmed by 1 base and J by 6 bases, leaving 12 bases between them. The CDR3 protein is CASSDFGGAAEAFF. The CDR3 DNA reads TGTGCCAGCAGTGACTTTGGGGGCGCGGCTGAAGCTTTCTTT.

The chain carries TRBV15 and TRBJ2-7; the D gene could be TRBD1 or TRBD2 (5 bases each). In germline, CDR1 is LNHNV, CDR2 YYDKDF (reference sequence). This CDR3 has 12 residues. Trimming cost V 1 base and J 7 bases, with 8 bases left between them. CDR3 sequence reads: CATSRGGFEQYF. The DNA of the CDR3 is TGTGCCACCAGCAGAGGGGGGTTTGAGCAGTACTTC.